This T cell receptor beta chain comes out of a study of CD8 T cells in ankylosing spondylitis. Study-level points and caveats: Reported data indicate significant enrichment of disease-linked clones within matched ankylosing spondylitis synovial fluid. CD8+ cells made up the disease-linked clones, which were relatively rare in peripheral blood.

Note on this clonotype: Its antigen is as yet unknown.

Germline CDR1 is SGHNT and CDR2 is YENEEA. Trimming shortened V by 3 bases and J by 5 bases, and 17 bases separated the two germline ends. CDR3 size: 15 residues. TCRdb itself ran the 5' RACE reads through MiXCR, one entry per CDR3 protein. The sample lists 200,000 to 300,000 distinct CDR3 sequences, approximately 9% occurring once. The sample was blood, either unsorted or a sorted T cell fraction (not recorded which). This TCR derives from a male donor with ankylosing spondylitis or in good health (not recorded which). V and J are TRBV11-3 and TRBJ2-7; TRBD2 is a possible D gene (5 bases). DNA of the CDR3: TGTGCCAGCAGCTTCGAACGGGATTGGGCCCACGAGCAGTACTTC. Its protein is CASSFERDWAHEQYF.